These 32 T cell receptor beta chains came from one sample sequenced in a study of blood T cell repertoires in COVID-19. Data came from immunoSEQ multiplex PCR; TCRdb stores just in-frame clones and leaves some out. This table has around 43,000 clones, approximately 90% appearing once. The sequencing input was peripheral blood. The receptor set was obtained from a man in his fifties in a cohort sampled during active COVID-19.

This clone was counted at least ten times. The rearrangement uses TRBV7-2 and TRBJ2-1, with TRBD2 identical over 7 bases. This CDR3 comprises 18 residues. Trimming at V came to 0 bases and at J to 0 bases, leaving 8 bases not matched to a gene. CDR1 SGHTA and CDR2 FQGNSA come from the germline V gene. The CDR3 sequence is CASSLALAYTSSYNEQFF. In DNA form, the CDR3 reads TGTGCCAGCAGCTTAGCACTAGCGTATACCAGCTCCTACAATGAGCAGTTCTTC. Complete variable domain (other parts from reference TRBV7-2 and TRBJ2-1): GAGVSQSPSNKVTEKGKDVELRCDPISGHTALYWYRQSLGQGLEFLIYFQGNSAPDKSGLPSDRFSAERTGGSVSTLTIQRTQQEDSAVYLCASSLALAYTSSYNEQFFGPGTRLTVL.

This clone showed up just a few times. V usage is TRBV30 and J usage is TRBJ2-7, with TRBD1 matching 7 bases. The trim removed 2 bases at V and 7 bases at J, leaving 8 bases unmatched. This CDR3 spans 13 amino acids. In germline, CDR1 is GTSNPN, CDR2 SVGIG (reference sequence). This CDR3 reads CAWSLTTDREQYF. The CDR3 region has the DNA TGTGCCTGGAGTCTAACGACGGACAGGGAGCAGTACTTC.

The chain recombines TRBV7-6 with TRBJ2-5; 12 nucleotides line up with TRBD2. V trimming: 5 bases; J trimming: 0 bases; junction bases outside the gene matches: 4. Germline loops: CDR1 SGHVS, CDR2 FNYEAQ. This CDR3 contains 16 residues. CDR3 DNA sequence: TGTGCCAGCAGCGCGACTAGCGGGGGCTACCAAGAGACCCAGTACTTC. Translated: CASSATSGGYQETQYF.

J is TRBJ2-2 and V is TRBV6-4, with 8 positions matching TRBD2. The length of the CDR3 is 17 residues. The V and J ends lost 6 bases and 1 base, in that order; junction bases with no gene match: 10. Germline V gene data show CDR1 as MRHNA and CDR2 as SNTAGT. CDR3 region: CASSQRGTTLNTGELFF. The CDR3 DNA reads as TGTGCCAGCAGCCAGCGGGGGACAACGCTGAACACCGGGGAGCTGTTTTTT.

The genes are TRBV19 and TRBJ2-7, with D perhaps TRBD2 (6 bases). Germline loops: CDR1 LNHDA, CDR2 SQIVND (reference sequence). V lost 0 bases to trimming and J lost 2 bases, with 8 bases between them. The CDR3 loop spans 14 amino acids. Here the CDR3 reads CASSIDGGTYEQYF. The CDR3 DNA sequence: TGTGCCAGTAGTATAGATGGGGGGACCTACGAGCAGTACTTC.

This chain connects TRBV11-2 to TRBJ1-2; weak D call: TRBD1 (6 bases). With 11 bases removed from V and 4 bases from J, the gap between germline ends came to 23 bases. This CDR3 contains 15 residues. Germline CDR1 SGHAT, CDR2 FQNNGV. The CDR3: CAPRSGGGGLYGYTF. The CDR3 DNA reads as TGTGCCCCCCGCTCGGGGGGGGGCGGCCTCTATGGCTACACCTTC.

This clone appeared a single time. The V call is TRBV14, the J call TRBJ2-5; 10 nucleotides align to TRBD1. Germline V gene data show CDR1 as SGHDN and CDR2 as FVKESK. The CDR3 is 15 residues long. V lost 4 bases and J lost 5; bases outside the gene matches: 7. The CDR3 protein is CASSLRQGAWETQYF. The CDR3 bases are TGTGCCAGCAGCCTAAGACAGGGGGCATGGGAGACCCAGTACTTC. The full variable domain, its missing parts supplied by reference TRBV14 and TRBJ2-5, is EAGVTQFPSHSVIEKGQTVTLRCDPISGHDNLYWYRRVMGKEIKFLLHFVKESKQDESGMPNNRFLAERTGGTYSTLKVQPAELEDSGVYFCASSLRQGAWETQYFGPGTRLLVL.

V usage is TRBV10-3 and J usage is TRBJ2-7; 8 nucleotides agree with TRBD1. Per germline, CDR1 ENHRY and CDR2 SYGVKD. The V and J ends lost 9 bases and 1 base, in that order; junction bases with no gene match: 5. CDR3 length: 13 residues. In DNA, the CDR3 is TGTGCCATAGGACAGGGAAGGTCCTACGAGCAGTACGTC. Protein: CAIGQGRSYEQYV.

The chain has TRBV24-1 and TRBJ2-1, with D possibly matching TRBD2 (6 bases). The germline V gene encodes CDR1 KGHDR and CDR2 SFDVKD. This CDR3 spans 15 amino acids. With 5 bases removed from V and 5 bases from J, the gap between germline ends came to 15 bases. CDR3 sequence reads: CATSGRGTVDNEQFF. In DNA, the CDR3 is TGTGCCACCAGTGGACGCGGGACGGTAGACAATGAGCAGTTCTTC.

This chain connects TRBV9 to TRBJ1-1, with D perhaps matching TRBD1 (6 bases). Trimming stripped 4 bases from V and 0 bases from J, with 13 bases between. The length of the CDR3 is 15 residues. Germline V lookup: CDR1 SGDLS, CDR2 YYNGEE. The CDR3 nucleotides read TGTGCCAGCAGCCTACAAGGACAGATGAACACTGAAGCTTTCTTT. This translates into CASSLQGQMNTEAFF.

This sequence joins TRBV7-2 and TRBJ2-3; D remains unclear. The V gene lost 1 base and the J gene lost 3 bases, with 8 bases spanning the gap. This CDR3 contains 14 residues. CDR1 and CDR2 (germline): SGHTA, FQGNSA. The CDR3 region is CASSLGPVTDTQYF. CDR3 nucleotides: TGTGCCAGCAGCTTAGGTCCAGTGACAGATACGCAGTATTTT.

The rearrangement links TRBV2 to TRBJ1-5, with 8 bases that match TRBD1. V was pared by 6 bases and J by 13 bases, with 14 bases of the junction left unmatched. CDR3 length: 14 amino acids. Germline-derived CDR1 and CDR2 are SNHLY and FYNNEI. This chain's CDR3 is CASSTGTGPSSQHF. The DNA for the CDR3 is TGTGCCAGCAGCACCGGGACAGGACCCTCCTCTCAGCATTTT.

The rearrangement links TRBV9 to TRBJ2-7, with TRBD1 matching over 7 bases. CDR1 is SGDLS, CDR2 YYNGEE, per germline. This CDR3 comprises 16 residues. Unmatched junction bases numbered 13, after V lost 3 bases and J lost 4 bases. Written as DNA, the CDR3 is TGTGCCAGCAGCGCCTGGGACAGCGCTACGACGTACGAGCAGTACTTC. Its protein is CASSAWDSATTYEQYF.

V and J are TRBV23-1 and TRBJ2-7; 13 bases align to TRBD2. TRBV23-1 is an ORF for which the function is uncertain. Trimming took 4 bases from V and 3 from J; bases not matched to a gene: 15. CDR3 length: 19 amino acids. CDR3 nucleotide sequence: TGCGCCAGCAGTCTCCCGGGGCGACTAGCGGGAGGTGTCGTCTACGAGCAGTACGTC. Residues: CASSLPGRLAGGVVYEQYV.

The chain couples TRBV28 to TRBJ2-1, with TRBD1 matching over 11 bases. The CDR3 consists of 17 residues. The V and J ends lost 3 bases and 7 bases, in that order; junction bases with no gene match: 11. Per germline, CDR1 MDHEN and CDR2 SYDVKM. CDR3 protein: CASSFSPGQGVWNEQFF. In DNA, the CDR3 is TGTGCCAGCAGTTTTTCCCCGGGACAGGGGGTTTGGAATGAGCAGTTCTTC.

The CDR3, as DNA: TGTGCCAGCAGTGACGGGGAGGGAGGATGGGAAAAACTGTTTTTT. This gives the protein CASSDGEGGWEKLFF. V is TRBV2 and J is TRBJ1-4; no clear D. Germline-derived CDR1 and CDR2 are SNHLY and FYNNEI. Trimming removed 3 bases at V and 8 bases at J, with 16 bases between. This CDR3 has 15 residues.

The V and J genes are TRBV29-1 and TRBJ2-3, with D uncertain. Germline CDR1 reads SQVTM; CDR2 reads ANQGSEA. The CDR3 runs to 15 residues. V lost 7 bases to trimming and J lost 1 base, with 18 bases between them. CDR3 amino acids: CSAYLPRSGTDTQYF. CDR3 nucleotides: TGCAGCGCCTACCTCCCCCGGTCCGGCACAGATACGCAGTATTTT.

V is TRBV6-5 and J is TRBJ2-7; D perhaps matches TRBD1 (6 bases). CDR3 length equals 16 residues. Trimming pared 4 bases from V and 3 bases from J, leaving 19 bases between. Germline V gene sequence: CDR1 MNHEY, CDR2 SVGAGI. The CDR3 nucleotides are TGTGCCAGCAGTTTCGACCCCCTCCGGACAGACTACGAGCAGTACGTC. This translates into CASSFDPLRTDYEQYV.

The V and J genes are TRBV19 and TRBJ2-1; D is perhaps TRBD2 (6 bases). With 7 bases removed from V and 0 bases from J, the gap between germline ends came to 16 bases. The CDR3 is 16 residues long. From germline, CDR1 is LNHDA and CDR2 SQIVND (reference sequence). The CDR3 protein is CASTQRALSSYNEQFF. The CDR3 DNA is TGTGCCAGTACCCAGCGGGCCTTGAGCTCCTACAATGAGCAGTTCTTC.

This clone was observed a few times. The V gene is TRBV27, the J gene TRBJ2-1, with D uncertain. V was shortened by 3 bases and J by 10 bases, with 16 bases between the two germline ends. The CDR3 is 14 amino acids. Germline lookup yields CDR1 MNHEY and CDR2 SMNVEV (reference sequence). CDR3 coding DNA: TGTGCCAGCAGTTTCGATTGGGTGGGCGAGGAGCAGTTCTTC. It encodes CASSFDWVGEEQFF.

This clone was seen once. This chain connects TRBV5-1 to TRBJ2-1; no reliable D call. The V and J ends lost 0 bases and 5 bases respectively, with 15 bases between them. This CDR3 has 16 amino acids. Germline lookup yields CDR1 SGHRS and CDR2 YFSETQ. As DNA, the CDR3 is TGCGCCAGCAGCTTGGGGTTAGTTGTATTCGACAATGAGCAGTTCTTC. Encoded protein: CASSLGLVVFDNEQFF.

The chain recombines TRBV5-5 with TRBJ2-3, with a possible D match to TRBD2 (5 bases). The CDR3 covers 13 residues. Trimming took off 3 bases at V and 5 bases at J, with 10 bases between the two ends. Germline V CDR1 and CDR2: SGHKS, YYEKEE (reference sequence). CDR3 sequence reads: CASSSSPGDTQYF. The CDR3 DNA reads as TGTGCCAGCAGCTCTAGCCCAGGAGATACGCAGTATTTT.

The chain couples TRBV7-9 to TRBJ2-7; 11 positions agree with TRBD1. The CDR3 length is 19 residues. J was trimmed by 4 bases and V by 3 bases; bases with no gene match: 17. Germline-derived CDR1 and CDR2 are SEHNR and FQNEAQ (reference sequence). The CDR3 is CASSFARGTGGSSGYEQYF. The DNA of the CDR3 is TGTGCCAGCAGCTTCGCGCGGGGGACAGGGGGGAGCTCTGGGTACGAGCAGTACTTC.

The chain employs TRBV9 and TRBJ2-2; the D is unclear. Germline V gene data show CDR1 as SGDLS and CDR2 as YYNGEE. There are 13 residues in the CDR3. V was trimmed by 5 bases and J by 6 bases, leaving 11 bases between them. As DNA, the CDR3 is TGTGCCAGCAGTCTCGACATGGCCGGGGAGCTGTTTTTT. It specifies CASSLDMAGELFF.

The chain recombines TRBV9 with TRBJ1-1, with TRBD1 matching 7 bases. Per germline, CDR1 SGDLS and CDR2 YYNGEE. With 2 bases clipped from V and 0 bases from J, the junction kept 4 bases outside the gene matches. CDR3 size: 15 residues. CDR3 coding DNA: TGTGCCAGCAGCGTCTCGGGACAGATGAACACTGAAGCTTTCTTT. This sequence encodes CASSVSGQMNTEAFF.

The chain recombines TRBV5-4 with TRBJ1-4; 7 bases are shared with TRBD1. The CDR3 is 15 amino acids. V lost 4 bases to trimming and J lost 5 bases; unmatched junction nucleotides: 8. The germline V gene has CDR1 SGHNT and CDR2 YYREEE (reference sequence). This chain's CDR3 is CASSISRDRNEKLFF. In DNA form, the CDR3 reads TGTGCCAGCAGCATATCCCGGGACAGAAATGAAAAACTGTTTTTT. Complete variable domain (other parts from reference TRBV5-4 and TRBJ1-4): ETGVTQSPTHLIKTRGQQVTLRCSSQSGHNTVSWYQQALGQGPQFIFQYYREEENGRGNFPPRFSGLQFPNYSSELNVNALELDDSALYLCASSISRDRNEKLFFGSGTQLSVL.

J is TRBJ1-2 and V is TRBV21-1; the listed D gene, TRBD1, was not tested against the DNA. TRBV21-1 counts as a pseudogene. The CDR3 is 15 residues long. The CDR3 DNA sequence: TGTGCCAGCAGCAAAAGGATTAGACAGGCACATGGCTACACCTTC. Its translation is CASSKRIRQAHGYTF.

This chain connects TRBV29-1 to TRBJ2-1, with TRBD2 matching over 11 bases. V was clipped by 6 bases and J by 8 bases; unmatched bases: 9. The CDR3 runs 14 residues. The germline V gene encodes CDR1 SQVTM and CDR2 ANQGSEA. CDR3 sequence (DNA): TGCAGCGTGGGTAGCGGGAGGGAGAGCGATGAGCAGTTCTTC. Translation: CSVGSGRESDEQFF.

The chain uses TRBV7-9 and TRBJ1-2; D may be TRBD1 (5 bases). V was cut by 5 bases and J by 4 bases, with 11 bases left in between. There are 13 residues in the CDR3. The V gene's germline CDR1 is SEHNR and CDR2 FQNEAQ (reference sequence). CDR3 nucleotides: TGTGCCAGCAGCGCGTTGGGGCCCTATGGCTACACCTTC. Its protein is CASSALGPYGYTF.

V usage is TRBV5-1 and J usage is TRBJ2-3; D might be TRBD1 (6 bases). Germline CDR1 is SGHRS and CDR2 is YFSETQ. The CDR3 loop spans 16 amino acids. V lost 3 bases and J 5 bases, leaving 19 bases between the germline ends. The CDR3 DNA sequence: TGCGCCAGCAGCTCCGGTATGGGACAACTTTTAGATACGCAGTATTTT. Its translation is CASSSGMGQLLDTQYF.

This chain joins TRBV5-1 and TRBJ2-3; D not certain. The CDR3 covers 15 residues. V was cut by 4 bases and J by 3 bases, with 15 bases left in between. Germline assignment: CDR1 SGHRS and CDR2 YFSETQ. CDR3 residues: CASSLGWSRTDTQYF. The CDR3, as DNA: TGCGCCAGCAGCCTCGGCTGGAGCCGAACAGATACGCAGTATTTT.

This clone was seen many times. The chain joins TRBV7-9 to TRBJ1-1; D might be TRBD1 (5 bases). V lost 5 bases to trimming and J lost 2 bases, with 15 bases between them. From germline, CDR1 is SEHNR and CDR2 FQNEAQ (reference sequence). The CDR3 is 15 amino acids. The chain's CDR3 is CASSLSRTLNTEAFF. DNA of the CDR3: TGTGCCAGCAGCCTGAGTCGGACACTCAACACTGAAGCTTTCTTT.